This TCR beta chain emerged from a study of blood T cell repertoires in COVID-19 (dated by TCRdb to 2020 to 2022). About the full investigation: Samples from collaborators originated in the United States, Italy and Spain and spanned both the acute and convalescent phases of COVID-19. Nearly every sample came with metadata listing a de-identified subject ID, COVID-19 status, age in years and sex. The samples were drawn from two sources: the first 160 participants of the ongoing ImmuneRACE study, and 950 to 1,500 subjects contributed by 6 global collaborators. Where available, HLA class I and class II types were taken from metadata supplied by the sample provider and were not determined by assay-based typing. A freely available public database, intended as a resource for researchers studying the immune response to SARS-CoV-2, is where the repertoires were released. The dataset comprised deeply sampled blood TCRbeta repertoires from subjects exposed to, actively infected with, or recovered from COVID-19. The prospective study material was composed of cDNA or gDNA derived from T cells, B-cell-depleted T cells, or PBMCs. Overall results and qualifications from the work: The quantity of clinical and demographic metadata differed by source and by participant and was supplied without curation.

Participants in the prospective study were aged about 18 to 95 years, lived in over 20 United States geographic areas, and enrolled through a virtual design. Cohort assignment in the prospective study relied on participant-reported clinical history from a screening survey and a study questionnaire. In the prospective study, mobile phlebotomists collected whole blood, serum and a nasopharyngeal or oropharyngeal swab from each participant. Participants in the prospective study had the option to provide additional blood draws and questionnaires over a roughly 2-month period. Before DNA extraction, prospective study blood samples were shipped either frozen or at room temperature. TCRbeta CDR3 regions were amplified from genomic DNA by means of the immunoSEQ Assay, a bias-controlled multiplex PCR. The published analysis was carried out like this. Within the assay, amplification of reference gene primers was used to estimate how many nucleated cells each sample contained. To quantify the absolute abundance of each unique TCRbeta CDR3 rearrangement, sequence reads were collapsed and filtered. Productive Simpson clonality was computed per sample as the square root of Simpson's diversity index over productive rearrangements. Here the immuneACCESS table is served through TCRdb, limited to in-frame sequences with V and J called. Missing clones are a known gap in these copies; in checked studies unresolved V genes cover under half, and the rest lacks a known reason. V and J calls and clone size follow that table, whereas D and trimming were derived from the DNA. The sample has 130,000 or so clones on record, under 90% of them singletons. About 2.3% of the sample is in the top ten clones.

Germline trimming: 6 bases from V, 3 bases from J; junction bases outside gene matches: 12. Reading from cysteine to phenylalanine, the CDR3 counts 15 amino acids. Only CDR3 DNA is held: 45 bases, read in frame from base 1. CDR1 SGHTS and CDR2 YDEGEE are derived from the germline V gene. This clone was seen only a few times. The target of this receptor is not known. No clone much larger than this one lies a single base away; base qualities are absent. The sequenced material came from PBMCs or T cells enriched from blood (not recorded which). The chain couples TRBV5-8 to TRBJ2-7, with 7 junctional bases fitting TRBD1. The TCR was taken from a man in his forties with acute COVID-19. The DNA reads TGTGCCAGCACCAAACAGGGGTGGACCTTCTACGAGCAGTACTTC. The encoded protein is CASTKQGWTFYEQYF.